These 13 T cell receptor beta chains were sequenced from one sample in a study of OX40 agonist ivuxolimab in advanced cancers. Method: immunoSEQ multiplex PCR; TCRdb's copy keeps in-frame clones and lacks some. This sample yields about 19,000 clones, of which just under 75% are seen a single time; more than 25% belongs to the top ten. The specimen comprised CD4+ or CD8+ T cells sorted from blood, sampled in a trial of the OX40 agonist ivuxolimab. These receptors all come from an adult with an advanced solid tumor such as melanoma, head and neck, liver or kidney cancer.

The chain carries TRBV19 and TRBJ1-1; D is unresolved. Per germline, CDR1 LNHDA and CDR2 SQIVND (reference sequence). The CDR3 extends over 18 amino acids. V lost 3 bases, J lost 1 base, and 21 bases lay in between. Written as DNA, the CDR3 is TGTGCCAGTAGTATTTTACGCCGTCGCGGGCACCCGAACACTGAAGCTTTCTTT. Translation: CASSILRRRGHPNTEAFF.

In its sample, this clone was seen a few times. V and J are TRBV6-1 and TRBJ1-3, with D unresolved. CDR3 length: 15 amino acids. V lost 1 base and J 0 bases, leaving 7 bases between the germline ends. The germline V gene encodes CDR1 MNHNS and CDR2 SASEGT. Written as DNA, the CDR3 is TGTGCCAGCAGTGAAGTTGCTGCCTCTGGAAACACCATATATTTT. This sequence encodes CASSEVAASGNTIYF.

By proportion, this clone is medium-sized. The DNA of the CDR3 is TGTGCCAGCAGGACAGGGTTAAATGAGCAGTTCTTC. Residues: CASRTGLNEQFF. The rearrangement links TRBV6-6 to TRBJ2-1; 7 positions match TRBD1. V shed 6 bases, J shed 7 bases, and the junction held 3 bases outside the gene matches. Germline-derived CDR1 and CDR2 are MNHNY and SVGAGI (reference sequence). The CDR3 covers 12 residues.

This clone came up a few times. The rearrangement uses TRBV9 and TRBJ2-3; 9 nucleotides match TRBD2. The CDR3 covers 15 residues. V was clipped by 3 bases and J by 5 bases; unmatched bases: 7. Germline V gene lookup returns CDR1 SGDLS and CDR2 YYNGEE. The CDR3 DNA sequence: TGTGCCAGCAGCGGTTCTAGCGGGACGAGAGATACGCAGTATTTT. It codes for CASSGSSGTRDTQYF.

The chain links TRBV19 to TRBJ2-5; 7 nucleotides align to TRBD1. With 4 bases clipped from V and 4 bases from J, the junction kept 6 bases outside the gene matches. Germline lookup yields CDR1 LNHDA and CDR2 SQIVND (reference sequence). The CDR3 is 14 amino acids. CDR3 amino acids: CASSKAGGRETQYF. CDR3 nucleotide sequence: TGTGCCAGTAGTAAGGCAGGGGGTCGAGAGACCCAGTACTTC.

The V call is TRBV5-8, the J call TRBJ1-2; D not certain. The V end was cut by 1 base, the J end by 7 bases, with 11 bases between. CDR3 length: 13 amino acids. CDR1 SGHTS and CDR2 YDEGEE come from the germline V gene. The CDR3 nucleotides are TGTGCCAGCAGCTTGACTTTTTTTATTGGCTACACCTTC. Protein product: CASSLTFFIGYTF.

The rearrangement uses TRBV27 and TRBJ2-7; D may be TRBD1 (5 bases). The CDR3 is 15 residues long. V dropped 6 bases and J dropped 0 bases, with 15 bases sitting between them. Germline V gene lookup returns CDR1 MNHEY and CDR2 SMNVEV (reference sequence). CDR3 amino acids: CASRPGAEFSYEQYF. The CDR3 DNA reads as TGTGCCAGCAGGCCTGGGGCGGAATTCTCCTACGAGCAGTACTTC.

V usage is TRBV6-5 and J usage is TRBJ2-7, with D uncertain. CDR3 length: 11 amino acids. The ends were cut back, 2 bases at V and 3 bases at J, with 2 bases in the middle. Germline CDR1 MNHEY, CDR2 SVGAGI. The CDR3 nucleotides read TGTGCCAGCAGTTACAACTACGAGCAGTACTTC. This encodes CASSYNYEQYF.

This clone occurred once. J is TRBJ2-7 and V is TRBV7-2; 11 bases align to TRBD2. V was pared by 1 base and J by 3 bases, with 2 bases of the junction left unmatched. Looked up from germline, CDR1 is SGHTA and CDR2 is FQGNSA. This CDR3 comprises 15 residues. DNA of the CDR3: TGTGCCAGCAGCTTAGTAGCGGGAGGGGACTACGAGCAGTACTTC. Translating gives CASSLVAGGDYEQYF.

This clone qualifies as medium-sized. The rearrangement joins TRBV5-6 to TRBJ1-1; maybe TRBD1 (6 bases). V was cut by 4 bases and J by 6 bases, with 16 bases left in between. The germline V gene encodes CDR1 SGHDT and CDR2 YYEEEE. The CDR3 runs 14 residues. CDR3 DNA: TGTGCCAGCAGCCCCGGGACACAGGAACCTGAAGCTTTCTTT. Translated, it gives CASSPGTQEPEAFF.

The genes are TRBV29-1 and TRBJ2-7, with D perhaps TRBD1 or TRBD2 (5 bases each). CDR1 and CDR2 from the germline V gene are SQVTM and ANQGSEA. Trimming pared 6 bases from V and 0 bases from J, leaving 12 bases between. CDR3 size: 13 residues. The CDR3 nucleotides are TGCAGCGTCCGGGACCCCAGCTCCTACGAGCAGTACTTC. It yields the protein CSVRDPSSYEQYF.

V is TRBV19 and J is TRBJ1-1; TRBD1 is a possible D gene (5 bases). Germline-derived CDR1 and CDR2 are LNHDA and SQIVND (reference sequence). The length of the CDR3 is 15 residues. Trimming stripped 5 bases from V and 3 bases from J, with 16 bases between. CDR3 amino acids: CASSPGRGRDTEAFF. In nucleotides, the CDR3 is TGTGCCAGTAGTCCCGGACGGGGACGGGACACTGAAGCTTTCTTT.

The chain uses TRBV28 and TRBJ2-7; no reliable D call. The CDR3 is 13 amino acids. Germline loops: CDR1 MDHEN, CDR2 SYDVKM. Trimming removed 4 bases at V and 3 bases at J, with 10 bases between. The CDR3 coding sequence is TGTGCCAGCAGTTCCCATATATACTACGAGCAGTACTTC. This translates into CASSSHIYYEQYF.